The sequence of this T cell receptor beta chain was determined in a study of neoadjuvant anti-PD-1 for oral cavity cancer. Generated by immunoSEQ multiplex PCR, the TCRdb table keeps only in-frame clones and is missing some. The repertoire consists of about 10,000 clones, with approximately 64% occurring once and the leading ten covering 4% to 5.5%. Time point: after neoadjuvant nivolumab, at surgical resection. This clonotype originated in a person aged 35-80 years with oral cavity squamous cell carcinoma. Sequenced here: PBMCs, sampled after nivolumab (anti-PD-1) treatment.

CDR3 loop: CASSLQGGDTEAFF. For the CDR3, the DNA is TGTGCCAGCAGCTTACAGGGCGGGGACACTGAAGCTTTCTTT. V gene TRBV5-4 combines with J gene TRBJ1-1; D may be TRBD1 (6 bases). Trimming took off 2 bases at V and 3 bases at J, with 11 bases between the two ends. Germline assignment: CDR1 SGHNT and CDR2 YYREEE (reference sequence). The CDR3 contains 14 residues.